The 19 T cell receptor beta chains below all came from one sample that was sequenced in a study of cytomegalovirus exposure and HLA in healthy donors. The assay was immunoSEQ multiplex PCR, and TCRdb's table has in-frame clones only and misses some. The table has some 84,000 clones, around 90% seen once. Sequenced material: PBMCs. These receptors all stem from a young man in good health and CMV-seronegative.

The chain carries TRBV4-1 and TRBJ2-2; possibly TRBD1 for D (6 bases). There are 14 residues in the CDR3. Deletions cut 3 bases from V and 6 bases from J, with 11 bases between. Germline V lookup: CDR1 MGHRA, CDR2 YSYEKL. CDR3 in DNA: TGCGCCAGCAGCCATTTTACAGGGCCCGGGGAGCTGTTTTTT. Encoded protein: CASSHFTGPGELFF.

The J gene is TRBJ2-7, the V gene TRBV27; D uncertain. Germline values: CDR1 MNHEY, CDR2 SMNVEV (reference sequence). The CDR3 has 14 residues. The V end lost 5 bases, the J end lost 0 bases, and 11 bases lay between the germline ends. This chain's CDR3 is CASSRGASSYEQYF. For the CDR3, the DNA is TGTGCCAGCAGTCGCGGAGCAAGCTCCTACGAGCAGTACTTC.

The chain combines TRBV18 with TRBJ2-7, with 8 positions matching TRBD2. CDR3 length equals 13 residues. The V and J ends lost 3 bases and 6 bases, in that order; junction bases with no gene match: 4. Looked up from germline, CDR1 is KGHSH and CDR2 is LQKENI. CDR3 loop: CASSPSGRGEQYF. The CDR3, as DNA: TGTGCCAGCTCACCCAGCGGGAGAGGCGAGCAGTACTTC.

The rearrangement uses TRBV6-4 and TRBJ2-3; 9 bases match TRBD2. Germline V gene data show CDR1 as MRHNA and CDR2 as SNTAGT. CDR3 size: 16 residues. The ends lost 3 bases at V and 5 bases at J; junction bases unmatched: 9. The DNA for the CDR3 is TGTGCCAGCAGTGAATTAGCGGGAGAGGGAGGAGATACGCAGTATTTT. It codes for CASSELAGEGGDTQYF.

The chain is built from TRBV29-1 and TRBJ2-3; 7 bases are a match to TRBD2. V lost 0 bases to trimming and J lost 6 bases; unmatched junction nucleotides: 12. Germline V gene sequence: CDR1 SQVTM, CDR2 ANQGSEA. This CDR3 comprises 16 residues. The chain's CDR3 is CSVEDGGGRAQDTQYF. The CDR3 DNA is TGCAGCGTTGAAGATGGCGGGGGTAGGGCTCAGGATACGCAGTATTTT.

The chain carries TRBV28 and TRBJ2-3; 14 positions agree with TRBD2. After removal of 3 bases from V and 4 bases from J, the junction contained 3 bases not matched to a gene. The CDR3 sequence is 16 residues long. Germline CDR1 MDHEN, CDR2 SYDVKM. The CDR3 is CASSLGGLAGADTQYF. CDR3 coding DNA: TGTGCCAGCAGTTTGGGGGGACTAGCGGGGGCAGATACGCAGTATTTT.

The rearrangement uses TRBV5-1 and TRBJ1-2; D gene uncertain. Trimming removed 4 bases from V and 1 base from J, with 17 bases in between. The CDR3 contains 16 residues. Germline CDR1 SGHRS, CDR2 YFSETQ. The CDR3 bases are TGCGCCAGCAGCCCAGAAGGGAGTCTCCATAACTATGGCTACACCTTC. Translation gives CASSPEGSLHNYGYTF. Full variable domain (missing parts from reference TRBV5-1 and TRBJ1-2): KAGVTQTPRYLIKTRGQQVTLSCSPISGHRSVSWYQQTPGQGLQFLFEYFSETQRNKGNFPGRFSGRQFSNSRSEMNVSTLELGDSALYLCASSPEGSLHNYGYTFGSGTRLTVV.

This clone came up once. The genes are TRBV7-3 and TRBJ2-3; the match to TRBD2 covers 7 bases. Germline V gives CDR1 SGHTA, CDR2 FQGTGA. The CDR3 runs 18 residues. Trimming at V came to 5 bases and at J to 0 bases, leaving 14 bases not matched to a gene. The CDR3 DNA reads TGTGCCAGCAGCAAAAACTCTCCTAGCGGAGCTAGCACAGATACGCAGTATTTT. As protein: CASSKNSPSGASTDTQYF. Looking up the rest from reference TRBV7-3 and TRBJ2-3 gives the full variable domain: GAGVSQTPSNKVTEKGKYVELRCDPISGHTALYWYRQSLGQGPEFLIYFQGTGAADDSGLPNDRFFAVRPEGSVSTLKIQRTERGDSAVYLCASSKNSPSGASTDTQYFGPGTRLTVL.

The chain links TRBV7-6 to TRBJ1-2; 11 bases align to TRBD1. CDR1 and CDR2 (germline): SGHVS, FNYEAQ. V was pared by 5 bases and J by 8 bases, with 10 bases of the junction left unmatched. The CDR3 extends over 15 amino acids. The CDR3 protein is CASSQGQGALRGYTF. CDR3 bases: TGTGCCAGCAGCCAAGGACAGGGGGCCCTACGAGGCTACACCTTC.

This rearrangement joins TRBV5-1 to TRBJ2-3; TRBD1 matches 10 bases. The CDR3 contains 16 residues. With V trimmed by 0 bases and J by 5 bases, 6 bases remained unmatched. CDR1 is SGHRS, CDR2 YFSETQ, per germline. The CDR3 region is CASSLGGTGDLDTQYF. CDR3 coding DNA: TGCGCCAGCAGCTTGGGGGGGACAGGGGATCTAGATACGCAGTATTTT.

This clone was seen only once. The chain employs TRBV10-2 and TRBJ1-5; D is uncertain. This CDR3 is 15 amino acids long. Germline assignment: CDR1 WSHSY and CDR2 SAAADI. Trimming shortened V by 3 bases and J by 4 bases, and 13 bases separated the two germline ends. CDR3 sequence: CASSDSEGWNQPQHF. CDR3 coding DNA: TGCGCCAGCAGTGATTCTGAGGGTTGGAATCAGCCCCAGCATTTT.

Only one count was recorded for this clone. V usage is TRBV27 and J usage is TRBJ2-7; 9 bases align to TRBD1. V lost 3 bases to trimming and J lost 6 bases; unmatched junction nucleotides: 18. This CDR3 comprises 18 residues. From germline, CDR1 is MNHEY and CDR2 SMNVEV (reference sequence). CDR3 sequence (DNA): TGTGCCAGCAGTTTTTCTATAGCCTTGTGGGACAGGGTTAGCGAGCAGTACTTC. It codes for CASSFSIALWDRVSEQYF.

The chain recombines TRBV4-1 with TRBJ2-2; D is unclear. The CDR3 is 13 amino acids. CDR1 and CDR2 from the germline V gene are MGHRA and YSYEKL. The V gene lost 3 bases and the J gene lost 1 base, with 3 bases spanning the gap. CDR3 residues: CASSHRNTGELFF. CDR3 nucleotide sequence: TGCGCCAGCAGCCATAGGAACACCGGGGAGCTGTTTTTT.

V and J are TRBV5-4 and TRBJ2-5; 12 bases agree with TRBD2. The CDR3 covers 20 residues. Germline V lookup: CDR1 SGHNT, CDR2 YYREEE (reference sequence). The ends lost 4 bases at V and 2 bases at J; junction bases unmatched: 18. The CDR3 DNA sequence: TGTGCCAGCAGCCTACGAAGATCCGGACTAGCGGGGCCACTTCAAGAGACCCAGTACTTC. Translation gives CASSLRRSGLAGPLQETQYF. The full variable domain, its missing parts supplied by reference TRBV5-4 and TRBJ2-5, is ETGVTQSPTHLIKTRGQQVTLRCSSQSGHNTVSWYQQALGQGPQFIFQYYREEENGRGNFPPRFSGLQFPNYSSELNVNALELDDSALYLCASSLRRSGLAGPLQETQYFGPGTRLLVL.

The genes are TRBV7-8 and TRBJ1-3; 9 nucleotides align to TRBD1. CDR1 is SGHVS and CDR2 is FQNEAQ in the germline V gene. The J segment lost 4 bases and the V segment lost 10 bases, leaving 14 bases of the junction unmatched. The CDR3 is 16 amino acids. The CDR3 nucleotides read TGTGCCACCTCGACGGGACAGGGCCCACTCGGAAACACCATATATTTT. This gives the protein CATSTGQGPLGNTIYF. Together with reference TRBV7-8 and TRBJ1-3, the CDR3 gives the full variable domain: GAGVSQSPRYKVAKRGQDVALRCDPISGHVSLFWYQQALGQGPEFLTYFQNEAQLDKSGLPSDRFFAERPEGSVSTLKIQRTQQEDSAVYLCATSTGQGPLGNTIYFGEGSWLTVV.

The V and J genes are TRBV25-1 and TRBJ2-7; tentative D call: TRBD2 (6 bases). Germline V gene sequence: CDR1 MGHDK, CDR2 SYGVNS. V was shortened by 5 bases and J by 2 bases, with 16 bases between the two germline ends. This CDR3 spans 15 amino acids. CDR3 protein: CASSYYSGGAYEQYF. The CDR3 DNA follows: TGTGCCAGCAGTTACTACAGTGGAGGGGCCTACGAGCAGTACTTC.

The CDR3 reads CASSFGRGNEKLFF. The CDR3 coding sequence is TGTGCCAGCAGTTTCGGCAGGGGGAATGAAAAACTGTTTTTT. This chain connects TRBV27 to TRBJ1-4, with 7 nucleotides matching TRBD1. The CDR3 covers 14 residues. Germline-derived CDR1 and CDR2 are MNHEY and SMNVEV (reference sequence). V trimming: 3 bases; J trimming: 5 bases; junction bases outside the gene matches: 3.

The V and J genes are TRBV5-6 and TRBJ1-5; 12 bases are a match to TRBD1. CDR1 and CDR2 from the germline V gene are SGHDT and YYEEEE. V lost 4 bases and J lost 9; bases outside the gene matches: 8. The CDR3 runs to 15 residues. The CDR3 DNA sequence: TGTGCCAGCAGCCTCGGGACAGGGGGCGCGTGGCCCCAGCATTTT. It encodes CASSLGTGGAWPQHF.

This clone has more than one count but fewer than ten. At one boundary the junction diverges from the germline segment, which might be a read error. This rearrangement joins TRBV6-1 to TRBJ1-5; D gene unclear. The CDR3 loop spans 15 amino acids. CDR1 is MNHNS and CDR2 is SASEGT in the germline V gene. The CDR3 sequence is CASSQAPGGNQPQHF. For the CDR3, the DNA is TGTGCCAGCAGTCAAGCTCCCGGAGGCAATCAGCCCCAGCATTTT.